What follows are 10 T cell receptor beta chains derived from one specimen sequenced in a study of blood T cell repertoires in COVID-19. Produced via immunoSEQ multiplex PCR; TCRdb's table is partial and in-frame only. The table includes some 70,000 clones, 70% to 85% detected once. Sequenced sample: peripheral blood. These receptors all come from a woman in her fifties or sixties with acute or convalescent COVID-19.

The chain employs TRBV5-4 and TRBJ1-2, with a weak D call TRBD1 (5 bases). The CDR3 is 14 residues long. V was trimmed by 6 bases and J by 7 bases, leaving 19 bases between them. Germline V CDR1 and CDR2: SGHNT, YYREEE (reference sequence). CDR3 sequence reads: CASTKGGAEGGYTF. The CDR3 DNA sequence: TGTGCCAGCACTAAAGGAGGGGCGGAGGGTGGCTACACCTTC.

This chain links TRBV9 with TRBJ2-1; TRBD2 aligns across 11 bases. Germline values: CDR1 SGDLS, CDR2 YYNGEE. Losses at the gene ends were 0 bases for V and 1 base for J; bases not matched to a gene: 6. The CDR3 extends over 18 amino acids. The CDR3: CASSVGLAGGRSYNEQFF. CDR3 nucleotides: TGTGCCAGCAGCGTAGGGCTAGCGGGGGGTCGTTCCTACAATGAGCAGTTCTTC.

The chain joins TRBV11-2 to TRBJ1-2, with 8 bases that match TRBD1. Per the germline V gene, CDR1 is SGHAT and CDR2 is FQNNGV. The trim removed 5 bases at V and 4 bases at J, leaving 9 bases unmatched. This CDR3 comprises 15 residues. CDR3 DNA sequence: TGTGCCAGCAGCCCCAGGGGGCAGGGCGGCTATGGCTACACCTTC. Translation gives CASSPRGQGGYGYTF.

The DNA of the CDR3 is TGTGCCAGCAGTGGGCTATCTAGCACAGATACGCAGTATTTT. This codes for CASSGLSSTDTQYF. The V and J genes are TRBV27 and TRBJ2-3; D unresolved. Deletions cut 5 bases from V and 0 bases from J, with 9 bases between. The CDR3 has 14 amino acids. Germline assignment: CDR1 MNHEY and CDR2 SMNVEV (reference sequence).

V gene TRBV28 combines with J gene TRBJ2-7, with 9 positions matching TRBD2. V lost 4 bases and J lost 2; bases outside the gene matches: 9. The CDR3 has 16 residues. The V gene's germline CDR1 is MDHEN and CDR2 SYDVKM. The CDR3 loop reads CASSSSGLARPYEQYF. CDR3 in DNA: TGTGCCAGCAGTTCCTCCGGACTAGCGCGCCCCTACGAGCAGTACTTC.

As DNA, the CDR3 is TGCGCCAGCAGTGGACAGACGAACACTGAAGCTTTCTTT. This translates into CASSGQTNTEAFF. The rearrangement joins TRBV10-2 to TRBJ1-1; maybe TRBD1 (5 bases). V lost 4 bases, J lost 1 base, and 7 bases lay in between. The CDR3 is made up of 13 amino acids. Germline-derived CDR1 and CDR2 are WSHSY and SAAADI.

This clone was found a few times. The chain combines TRBV9 with TRBJ1-5; D call uncertain. V shed 0 bases and J shed 4 bases, with 8 bases lying between them. The CDR3 has 14 amino acids. Germline V CDR1 and CDR2: SGDLS, YYNGEE. CDR3 in amino acids: CASSVDGANQPQHF. Here the CDR3 DNA reads TGTGCCAGCAGCGTAGATGGAGCTAATCAGCCCCAGCATTTT.

The V gene is TRBV5-1, the J gene TRBJ2-7, with a possible D match to TRBD1 (5 bases). Per germline, CDR1 SGHRS and CDR2 YFSETQ. The CDR3 has 14 amino acids. V lost 1 base to trimming and J lost 3 bases, with 11 bases between them. This CDR3 is CASSLLGVNYEQYF. CDR3 nucleotides: TGCGCCAGCAGCTTGTTAGGGGTGAACTACGAGCAGTACTTC.

The V gene is TRBV24-1, the J gene TRBJ2-7; D is possibly TRBD1 (5 bases). The length of the CDR3 is 15 residues. Germline CDR1 and CDR2: KGHDR and SFDVKD. V lost 3 bases, J lost 7 bases, and 18 bases lay in between. The CDR3 region is CATSDGADLSGEQYF. The CDR3 DNA follows: TGTGCCACCAGTGATGGGGCGGACCTTTCGGGTGAGCAGTACTTC.

The chain has TRBV5-8 and TRBJ2-1; 11 bases are shared with TRBD1. V gave up 3 bases and J gave up 8 bases; unmatched junction bases: 13. This CDR3 is built from 17 residues. CDR1 is SGHTS, CDR2 YDEGEE, per germline. CDR3 bases: TGTGCCAGCAGCTACTGGACAGGGGGCCGGACAGGGGATGAGCAGTTCTTC. It specifies CASSYWTGGRTGDEQFF.